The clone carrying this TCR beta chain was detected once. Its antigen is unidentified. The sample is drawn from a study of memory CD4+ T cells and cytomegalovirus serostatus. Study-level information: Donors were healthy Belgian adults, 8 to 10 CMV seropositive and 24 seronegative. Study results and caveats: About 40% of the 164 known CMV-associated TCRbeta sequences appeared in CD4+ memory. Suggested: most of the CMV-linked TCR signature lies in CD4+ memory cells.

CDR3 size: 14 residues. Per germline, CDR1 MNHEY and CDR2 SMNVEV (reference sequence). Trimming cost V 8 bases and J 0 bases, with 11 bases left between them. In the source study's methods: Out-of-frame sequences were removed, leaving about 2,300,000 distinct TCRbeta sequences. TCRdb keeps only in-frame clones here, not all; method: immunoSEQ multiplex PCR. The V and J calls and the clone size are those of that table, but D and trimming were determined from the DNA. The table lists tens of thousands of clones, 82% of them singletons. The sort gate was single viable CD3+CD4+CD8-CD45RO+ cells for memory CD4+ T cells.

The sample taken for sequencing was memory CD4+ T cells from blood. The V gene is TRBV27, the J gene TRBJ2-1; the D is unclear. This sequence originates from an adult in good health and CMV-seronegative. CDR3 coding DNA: TGTGCCAGCTCAGTCAGAAGCTCCTACAATGAGCAGTTCTTC. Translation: CASSVRSSYNEQFF.